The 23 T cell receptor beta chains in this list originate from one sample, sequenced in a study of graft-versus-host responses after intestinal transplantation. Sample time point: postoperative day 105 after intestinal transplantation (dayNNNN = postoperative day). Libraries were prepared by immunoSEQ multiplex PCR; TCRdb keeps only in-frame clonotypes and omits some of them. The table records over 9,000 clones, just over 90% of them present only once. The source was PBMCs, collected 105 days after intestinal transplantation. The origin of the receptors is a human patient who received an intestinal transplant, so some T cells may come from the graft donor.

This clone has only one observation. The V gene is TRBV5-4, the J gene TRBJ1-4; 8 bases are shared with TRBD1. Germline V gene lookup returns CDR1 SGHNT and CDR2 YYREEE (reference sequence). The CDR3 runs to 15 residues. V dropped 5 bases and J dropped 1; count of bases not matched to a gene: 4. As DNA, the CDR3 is TGTGCCAGCAGTTTCGGACAGGGAACTAATGAAAAACTGTTTTTT. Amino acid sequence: CASSFGQGTNEKLFF. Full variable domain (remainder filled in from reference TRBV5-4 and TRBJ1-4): ETGVTQSPTHLIKTRGQQVTLRCSSQSGHNTVSWYQQALGQGPQFIFQYYREEENGRGNFPPRFSGLQFPNYSSELNVNALELDDSALYLCASSFGQGTNEKLFFGSGTQLSVL.

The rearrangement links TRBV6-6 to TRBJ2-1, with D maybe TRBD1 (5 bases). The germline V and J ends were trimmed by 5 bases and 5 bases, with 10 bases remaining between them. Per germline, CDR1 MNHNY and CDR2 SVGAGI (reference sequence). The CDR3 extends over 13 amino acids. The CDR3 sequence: CASSIGQHNEQFF. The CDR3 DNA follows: TGTGCCAGCAGTATTGGACAACACAATGAGCAGTTCTTC.

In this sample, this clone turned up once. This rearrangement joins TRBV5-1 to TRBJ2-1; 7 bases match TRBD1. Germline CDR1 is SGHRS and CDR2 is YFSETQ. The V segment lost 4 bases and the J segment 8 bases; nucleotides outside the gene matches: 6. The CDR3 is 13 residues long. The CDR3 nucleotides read TGCGCCAGCAGCAGGACAGGCACGCATGAGCAGTTCTTC. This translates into CASSRTGTHEQFF.

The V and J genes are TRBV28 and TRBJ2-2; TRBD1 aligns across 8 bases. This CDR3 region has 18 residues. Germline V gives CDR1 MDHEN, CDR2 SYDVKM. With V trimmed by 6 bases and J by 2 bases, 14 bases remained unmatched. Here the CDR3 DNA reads TGTGCCAGCAGGGGGGTCTGGGACAGGCCTATTAACACCGGGGAGCTGTTTTTT. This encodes CASRGVWDRPINTGELFF.

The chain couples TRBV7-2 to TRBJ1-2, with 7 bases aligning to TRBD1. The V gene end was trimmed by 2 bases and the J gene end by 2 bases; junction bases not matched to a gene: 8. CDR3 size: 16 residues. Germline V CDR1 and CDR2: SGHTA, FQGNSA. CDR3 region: CASSLWGGGQNYGYTF. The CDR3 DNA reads TGTGCCAGCAGCTTATGGGGAGGGGGCCAAAACTATGGCTACACCTTC.

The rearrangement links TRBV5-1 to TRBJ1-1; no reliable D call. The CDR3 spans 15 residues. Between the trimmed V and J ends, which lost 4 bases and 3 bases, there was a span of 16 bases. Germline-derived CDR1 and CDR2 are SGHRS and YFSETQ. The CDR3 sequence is CASSPEPTDYTEAFF. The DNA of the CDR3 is TGCGCCAGCAGCCCCGAACCTACTGATTACACTGAAGCTTTCTTT.

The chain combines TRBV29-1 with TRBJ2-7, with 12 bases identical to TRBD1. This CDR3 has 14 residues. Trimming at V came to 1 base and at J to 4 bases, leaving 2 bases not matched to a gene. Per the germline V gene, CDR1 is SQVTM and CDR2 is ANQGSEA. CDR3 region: CSVEGGQGAYEQYF. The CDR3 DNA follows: TGCAGCGTTGAAGGGGGACAGGGGGCATACGAGCAGTACTTC.

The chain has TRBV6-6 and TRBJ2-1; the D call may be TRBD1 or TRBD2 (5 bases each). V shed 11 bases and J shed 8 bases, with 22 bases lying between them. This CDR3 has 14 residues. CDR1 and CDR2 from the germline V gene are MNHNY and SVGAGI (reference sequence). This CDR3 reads CASMGRASRYEQFF. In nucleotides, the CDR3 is TGTGCCTCAATGGGGCGGGCTAGCAGATATGAGCAGTTCTTC.

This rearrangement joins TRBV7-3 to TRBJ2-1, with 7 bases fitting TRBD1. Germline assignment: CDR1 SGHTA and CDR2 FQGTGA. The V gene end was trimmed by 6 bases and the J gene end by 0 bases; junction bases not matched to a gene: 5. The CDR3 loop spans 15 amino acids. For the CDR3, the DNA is TGTGCCAGCAGTATCGGGACAGCCTCCTACAATGAGCAGTTCTTC. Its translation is CASSIGTASYNEQFF.

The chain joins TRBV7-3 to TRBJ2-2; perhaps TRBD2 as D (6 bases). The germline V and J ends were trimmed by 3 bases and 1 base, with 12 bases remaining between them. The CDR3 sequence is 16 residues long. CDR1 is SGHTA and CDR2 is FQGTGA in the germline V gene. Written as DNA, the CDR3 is TGTGCCAGCAGCTTTAAGGGACTTAAGAACACCGGGGAGCTGTTTTTT. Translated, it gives CASSFKGLKNTGELFF. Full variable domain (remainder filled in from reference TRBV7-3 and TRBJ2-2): GAGVSQTPSNKVTEKGKYVELRCDPISGHTALYWYRQSLGQGPEFLIYFQGTGAADDSGLPNDRFFAVRPEGSVSTLKIQRTERGDSAVYLCASSFKGLKNTGELFFGEGSRLTVL.

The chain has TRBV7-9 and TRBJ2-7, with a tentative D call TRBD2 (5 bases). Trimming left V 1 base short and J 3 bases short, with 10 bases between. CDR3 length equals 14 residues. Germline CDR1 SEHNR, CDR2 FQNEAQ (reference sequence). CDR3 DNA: TGTGCCAGCAGCTTAGGGGAGAGGGACTACGAGCAGTACTTC. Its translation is CASSLGERDYEQYF.

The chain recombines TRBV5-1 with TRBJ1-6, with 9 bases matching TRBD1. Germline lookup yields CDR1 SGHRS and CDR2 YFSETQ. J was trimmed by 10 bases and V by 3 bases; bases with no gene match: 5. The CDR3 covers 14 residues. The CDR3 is CASSSGTGSSPLHF. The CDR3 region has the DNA TGCGCCAGCAGCTCCGGGACAGGGAGCTCACCCCTCCACTTT.

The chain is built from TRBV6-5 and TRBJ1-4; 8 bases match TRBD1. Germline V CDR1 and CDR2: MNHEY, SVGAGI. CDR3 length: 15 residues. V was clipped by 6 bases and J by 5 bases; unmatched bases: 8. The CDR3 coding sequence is TGTGCCAGCAGGGACAGACAGGGGCAAAATGAAAAACTGTTTTTT. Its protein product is CASRDRQGQNEKLFF.

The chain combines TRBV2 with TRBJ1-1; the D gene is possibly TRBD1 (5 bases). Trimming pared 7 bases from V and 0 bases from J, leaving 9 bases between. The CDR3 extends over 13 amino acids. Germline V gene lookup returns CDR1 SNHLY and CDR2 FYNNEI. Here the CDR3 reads CASMGDLNTEAFF. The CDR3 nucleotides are TGTGCCAGCATGGGGGATTTGAACACTGAAGCTTTCTTT.

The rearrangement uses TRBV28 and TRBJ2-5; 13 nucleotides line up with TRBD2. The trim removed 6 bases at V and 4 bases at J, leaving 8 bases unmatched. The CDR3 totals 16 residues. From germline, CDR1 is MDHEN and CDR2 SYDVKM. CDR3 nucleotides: TGTGCCAGCAGAGGGAGGGGACTAGCGGGACCAGAGACCCAGTACTTC. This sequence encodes CASRGRGLAGPETQYF.

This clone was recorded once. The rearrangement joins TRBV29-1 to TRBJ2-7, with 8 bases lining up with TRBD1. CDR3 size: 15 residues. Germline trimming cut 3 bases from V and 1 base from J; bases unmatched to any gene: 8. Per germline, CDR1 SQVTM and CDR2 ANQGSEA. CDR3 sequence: CSVEGGQVASYEQYF. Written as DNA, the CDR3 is TGCAGCGTTGAGGGGGGACAGGTAGCTTCCTACGAGCAGTACTTC.

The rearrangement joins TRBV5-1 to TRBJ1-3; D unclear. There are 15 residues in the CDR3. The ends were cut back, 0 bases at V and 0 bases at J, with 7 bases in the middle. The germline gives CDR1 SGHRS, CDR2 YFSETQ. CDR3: CASSLAGNSGNTIYF. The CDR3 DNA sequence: TGCGCCAGCAGCTTGGCAGGCAACTCTGGAAACACCATATATTTT.

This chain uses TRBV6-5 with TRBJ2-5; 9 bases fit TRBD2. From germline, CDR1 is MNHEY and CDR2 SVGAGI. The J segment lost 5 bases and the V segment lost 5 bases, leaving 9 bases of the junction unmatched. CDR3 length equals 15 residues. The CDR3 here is CASSPLASGDETQYF. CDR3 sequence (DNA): TGTGCCAGCAGTCCCCTTGCTAGCGGGGACGAGACCCAGTACTTC.

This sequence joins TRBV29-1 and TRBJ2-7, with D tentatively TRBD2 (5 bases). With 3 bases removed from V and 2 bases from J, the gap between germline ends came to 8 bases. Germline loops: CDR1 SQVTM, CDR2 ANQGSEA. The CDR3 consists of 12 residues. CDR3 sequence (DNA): TGCAGCGTTGACCGGGGTGCCTACGAGCAGTACTTC. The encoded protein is CSVDRGAYEQYF.

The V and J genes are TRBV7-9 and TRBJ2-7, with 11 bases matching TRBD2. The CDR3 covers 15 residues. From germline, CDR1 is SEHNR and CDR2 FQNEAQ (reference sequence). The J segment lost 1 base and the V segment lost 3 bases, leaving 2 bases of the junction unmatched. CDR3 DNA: TGTGCCAGCAGCTTCGGACTAGCGGGTTCCTACGAGCAGTACTTC. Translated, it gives CASSFGLAGSYEQYF. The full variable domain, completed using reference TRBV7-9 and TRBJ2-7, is DTGVSQNPRHKITKRGQNVTFRCDPISEHNRLYWYRQTLGQGPEFLTYFQNEAQLEKSRLLSDRFSAERPKGSFSTLEIQRTEQGDSAMYLCASSFGLAGSYEQYFGPGTRLTVT.

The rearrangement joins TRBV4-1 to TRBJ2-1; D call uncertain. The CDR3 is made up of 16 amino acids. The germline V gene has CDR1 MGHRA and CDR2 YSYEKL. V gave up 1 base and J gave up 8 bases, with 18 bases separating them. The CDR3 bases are TGCGCCAGCAGCCAAGTGTCCCAGGTCCTTTCTTATGAGCAGTTCTTC. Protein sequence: CASSQVSQVLSYEQFF.

In DNA form, the CDR3 reads TGTGCCAGCAGTGAACGCGACAGGGCTGGGGCCAACGTCCTGACTTTC. It specifies CASSERDRAGANVLTF. V is TRBV6-1 and J is TRBJ2-6; 7 bases are a match to TRBD1. This CDR3 spans 16 amino acids. V shed 2 bases, J shed 2 bases, and the junction held 3 bases outside the gene matches. Germline V gene sequence: CDR1 MNHNS, CDR2 SASEGT.

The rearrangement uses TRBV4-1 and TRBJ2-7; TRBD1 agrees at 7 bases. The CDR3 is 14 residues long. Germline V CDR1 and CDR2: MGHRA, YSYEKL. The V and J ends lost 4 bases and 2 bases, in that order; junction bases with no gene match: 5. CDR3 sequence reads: CASSRTGTAYEQYF. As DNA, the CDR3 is TGCGCCAGCAGCCGAACCGGGACAGCCTACGAGCAGTACTTC.